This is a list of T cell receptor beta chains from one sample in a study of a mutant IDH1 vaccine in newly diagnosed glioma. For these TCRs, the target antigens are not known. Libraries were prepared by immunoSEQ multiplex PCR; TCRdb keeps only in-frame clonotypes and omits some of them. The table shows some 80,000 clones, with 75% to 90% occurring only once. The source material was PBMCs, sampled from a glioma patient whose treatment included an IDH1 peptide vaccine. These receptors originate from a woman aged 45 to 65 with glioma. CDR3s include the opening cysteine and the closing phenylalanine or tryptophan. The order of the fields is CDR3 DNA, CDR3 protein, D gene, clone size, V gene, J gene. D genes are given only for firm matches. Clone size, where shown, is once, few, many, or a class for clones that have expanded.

cdr3_nt: TGTGCCATCAGTGAGTCACAGGCGGTGGGAGTTCGCCCCTACGAGCAGTACTTC
cdr3_aa: CAISESQAVGVRPYEQYF
d_call: NA
clone_size: NA
v_call: TRBV10-3
j_call: TRBJ2-7

cdr3_nt: TGTGCCAGCTCACAGGGGGCTGGCAATCAGCCCCAGCATTTT
cdr3_aa: CASSQGAGNQPQHF
d_call: TRBD1
clone_size: NA
v_call: TRBV18
j_call: TRBJ1-5

cdr3_nt: TGTGCCAGCAGCGGCCAGGGGAGAGGGACTGAAGCTTTCTTT
cdr3_aa: CASSGQGRGTEAFF
d_call: NA
clone_size: few
v_call: TRBV9
j_call: TRBJ1-1

cdr3_nt: TGTGCCAGCAGTGAAGCTGAGGGCCCCGGAAACACCATATATTTT
cdr3_aa: CASSEAEGPGNTIYF
d_call: NA
clone_size: NA
v_call: TRBV6-1
j_call: TRBJ1-3

cdr3_nt: TGTGCCAGCAGTTCATCCACAGGGAGTAGCAATCAGCCCCAGCATTTT
cdr3_aa: CASSSSTGSSNQPQHF
d_call: NA
clone_size: NA
v_call: TRBV6-5
j_call: TRBJ1-5

cdr3_nt: TGTGCCAGCAGTAAAGACAGGGTGGATCAGCCCCAGCATTTT
cdr3_aa: CASSKDRVDQPQHF
d_call: TRBD1
clone_size: NA
v_call: TRBV2
j_call: TRBJ1-5

cdr3_nt: TGTGCCATCGAGACTAGTCGGGTTGGGGAGCTGTTTTTT
cdr3_aa: CAIETSRVGELFF
d_call: NA
clone_size: few
v_call: TRBV6-6
j_call: TRBJ2-2

cdr3_nt: TGTGCCAGCAGGGGACAGGGGATGACCTACGAGCAGTACTTC
cdr3_aa: CASRGQGMTYEQYF
d_call: TRBD1
clone_size: NA
v_call: TRBV28
j_call: TRBJ2-7

cdr3_nt: TGCAGCGGTAGTGGGTTTTTGGACACTGAAGCTTTCTTT
cdr3_aa: CSGSGFLDTEAFF
d_call: NA
clone_size: NA
v_call: TRBV29-1
j_call: TRBJ1-1

cdr3_nt: TGTGCCAGCAGTGAAGCTCGGAGGGGACTAGCGGGAGTACGGCAAGAGACCCAGTACTTC
cdr3_aa: CASSEARRGLAGVRQETQYF
d_call: TRBD2
clone_size: NA
v_call: TRBV6-1
j_call: TRBJ2-5

cdr3_nt: TGTGCCAGCAGCTCCACCGGGACGCAAGAGACCCAGTACTTC
cdr3_aa: CASSSTGTQETQYF
d_call: NA
clone_size: NA
v_call: TRBV7-9
j_call: TRBJ2-5

cdr3_nt: TGTGCCAGCAGCTTGTCGGGGGCGTTTTACCACGAGCAGTACTTC
cdr3_aa: CASSLSGAFYHEQYF
d_call: NA
clone_size: NA
v_call: TRBV11-2
j_call: TRBJ2-7

cdr3_nt: TGTGCCTGGATCCCCTGGGGCAGGGGGGATGGCTACACCTTC
cdr3_aa: CAWIPWGRGDGYTF
d_call: TRBD1
clone_size: NA
v_call: TRBV30
j_call: TRBJ1-2